A single sample is the source of the 31 T cell receptor beta chains below, sequenced in a study of T cell clonality in common variable immunodeficiency. Clones were read by immunoSEQ multiplex PCR, and TCRdb kept only the in-frame ones, dropping some. The profile covers roughly 51,000 clones, none occurring a single time. The specimen sequenced was peripheral blood mononuclear cells. These receptors were obtained from a person aged 18 to 70 in good health.

This clone showed up many times. The read terminates 3 residues before the CDR3 end, so the remaining end is supplied by the germline J gene. This chain uses TRBV19 with TRBJ2-5; weak D call: TRBD2 (6 bases). Per germline, CDR1 LNHDA and CDR2 SQIVND (reference sequence). There are 14 residues in the CDR3. The V and J ends lost 6 bases and 4 bases respectively, with 15 bases between them. CDR3 sequence reads: CASSRYSGLETQYF. The CDR3 bases that were read are TGTGCCAGTAGCAGATACTCGGGACTAGAGACC.

This clone was detected ten times or more. The missing CDR3 end, 3 residues past where the read stops, is filled in from the germline J gene. This rearrangement joins TRBV30 to TRBJ2-2; 7 bases map to TRBD1. The length of the CDR3 is 14 residues. Germline CDR1 and CDR2: GTSNPN and SVGIG (reference sequence). The CDR3 DNA, read in part, is TGTGTCGGACGGGAACAGGGGAAGGCCGGGGAG. Protein: CVGREQGKAGE. The entire CDR3 reads CVGREQGKAGELFF.

There are many counts of this clone. The read stops 3 residues short of the end of the CDR3; the missing end is completed from the germline J gene. The chain has TRBV6-2 or TRBV6-3 and TRBJ2-1; TRBD2 is a possible D gene (6 bases). CDR1 is MNHEY, CDR2 SVGEGT, per germline. Deletions cut 6 bases from V and 7 bases from J, with 22 bases between. CDR3 length: 16 residues. CDR3: CASSPPASGDSNEQFF. The DNA read from the CDR3 is TGTGCCAGCAGCCCCCCAGCTTCCGGGGACTCAAATGAG.

This clone was picked up many times. From the germline J gene comes the end of the CDR3, since the read stops 3 residues before it. The rearrangement links TRBV18 to TRBJ2-1; tentatively, D is TRBD2 (5 bases). The CDR3 runs to 14 residues. Germline V gene data show CDR1 as KGHSH and CDR2 as LQKENI. V shed 7 bases and J shed 3 bases, with 13 bases lying between them. The CDR3 sequence is CASFESSSYNEQFF. The DNA read from the CDR3 is TGTGCCAGCTTTGAGTCTAGCAGCTACAATGAG.

The table lists this clone with many counts. The read gets to within 3 residues of the CDR3 end, and the germline J gene fills in the rest. The rearrangement links TRBV28 to TRBJ1-1; a weak D match, TRBD1 (5 bases). CDR1 and CDR2 from the germline V gene are MDHEN and SYDVKM. V was pared by 2 bases and J by 6 bases, with 7 bases between. This CDR3 has 12 residues. The covered CDR3 bases are TGTGCCAGCAGTTTACAGGGCTCTGAA. This translates into CASSLQGSE. The full CDR3 is CASSLQGSEAFF.

This clone occurred many times. The observed sequence ends 3 residues before the CDR3 terminus, with the missing tail filled in from the germline J gene. The V call is TRBV9, the J call TRBJ2-1; TRBD2 might be the D (7 bases). There are 14 residues in the CDR3. Germline lookup yields CDR1 SGDLS and CDR2 YYNGEE. Trimming stripped 2 bases from V and 6 bases from J, with 12 bases between. CDR3 DNA, as far as it was read: TGTGCCAGCAGCGTTAGGGGGGGTAGCAATGAG. It is translated as CASSVRGGSNE. The CDR3, in full, reads CASSVRGGSNEQFF.

This clone has ten or more counts. The observed sequence ends 3 residues before the CDR3 terminus, with the missing tail filled in from the germline J gene. The rearrangement links TRBV28 to TRBJ2-7, with 9 bases fitting TRBD1. The CDR3 is 13 residues long. The V gene's germline CDR1 is MDHEN and CDR2 SYDVKM. The J segment lost 6 bases and the V segment lost 5 bases, leaving 5 bases of the junction unmatched. CDR3 protein: CASSPGTGFEQYF. The CDR3 bases that were read are TGTGCCAGCAGTCCAGGGACAGGGTTCGAG.

This clone was counted many times. Coverage ceases 3 residues before the CDR3 finishes, and the germline J gene fills in the end. The chain uses TRBV5-1 and TRBJ2-5, with D possibly TRBD1 on 6 matching bases. V was cut by 0 bases and J by 4 bases, with 10 bases left in between. This CDR3 has 14 residues. CDR1 and CDR2 (germline): SGHRS, YFSETQ. The CDR3 DNA, read in part, is TGCGCCAGCAGCTTGGGACAGGCGGGAGAGACC. Its protein is CASSLGQAGET. In full, the CDR3 reads CASSLGQAGETQYF.

This clone was observed many times. The read terminates 3 residues before the CDR3 end, so the remaining end is supplied by the germline J gene. The chain employs TRBV6-2 or TRBV6-3 and TRBJ1-6, with D possibly matching TRBD1 (5 bases). In germline, CDR1 is MNHEY, CDR2 SVGEGT. The V end was cut by 7 bases, the J end by 4 bases, with 14 bases between. This CDR3 is built from 15 residues. CDR3 bases read: TGTGCCAGCACCCGACCCCCAGGGTATAATTCACCC. Encoded protein: CASTRPPGYNSP. Given in full, the CDR3 is CASTRPPGYNSPLHF.

This clone was seen repeatedly, ten times or more. The CDR3 sequence is CASSLGRVAGDTQYF. Partial CDR3 DNA: TGTGCCAGCAGCTTGGGGCGAGTAGCGGGGGATACG. The V gene is TRBV5-5, the J gene TRBJ2-3; 8 bases line up with TRBD2. Coverage ceases 3 residues before the CDR3 finishes, and the germline J gene fills in the end. The length of the CDR3 is 15 residues. V was pared by 0 bases and J by 6 bases, with 6 bases of the junction left unmatched. In germline, CDR1 is SGHKS, CDR2 YYEKEE (reference sequence).

Many counts were recorded for this clone. The observed sequence ends 3 residues before the CDR3 terminus, with the missing tail filled in from the germline J gene. This chain links TRBV30 with TRBJ1-1, with a weak D call TRBD1 (5 bases). The CDR3 runs to 14 residues. Between the trimmed V and J ends, which lost 0 bases and 6 bases, there was a span of 14 bases. The germline gives CDR1 GTSNPN, CDR2 SVGIG (reference sequence). CDR3 DNA, as far as it was read: TGTGCCTGGAGTGTACGATATTGGGGCCCTGAA. This gives the protein CAWSVRYWGPE. In full, the CDR3 reads CAWSVRYWGPEAFF.

There are many counts of this clone. The read terminates 3 residues ahead of where the CDR3 ends, so the germline J gene completes it. The gene calls are TRBV7-9 and TRBJ2-1; D is ambiguous. Trimming took 11 bases from V and 3 from J, leaving 14 bases between them. Germline V gene lookup returns CDR1 SEHNR and CDR2 FQNEAQ (reference sequence). The CDR3 totals 13 residues. The CDR3 sequence is CAFGSKVYNEQFF. The covered CDR3 bases are TGTGCCTTCGGGTCTAAGGTCTACAATGAG.

There are many counts of this clone. Read data end 3 residues before the CDR3 end; the end is taken from the germline J gene. This sequence joins TRBV19 and TRBJ2-3; 11 positions agree with TRBD1. The germline V gene has CDR1 LNHDA and CDR2 SQIVND (reference sequence). Trimming at V came to 8 bases and at J to 6 bases, leaving 13 bases not matched to a gene. This CDR3 contains 16 residues. The DNA read from the CDR3 is TGTGCCAGTGCAGCACCCCGGGACAGGGGGACTGATACG. Its translation: CASAAPRDRGTDT. The entire CDR3 reads CASAAPRDRGTDTQYF.

This clone has at least ten counts. The read halts 3 residues ahead of the CDR3 end, with the missing end drawn from the germline J gene. The V call is TRBV5-8, the J call TRBJ2-1, with TRBD2 identical over 9 bases. Germline V gene data show CDR1 as SGHTS and CDR2 as YDEGEE. V shed 2 bases, J shed 8 bases, and the junction held 5 bases outside the gene matches. CDR3 size: 14 residues. This chain's CDR3 is CASSLMGLAHEQFF. The sequenced part of the CDR3 DNA is TGTGCCAGCAGCTTAATGGGACTAGCTCATGAG.

This clone was counted ten times or more. The read terminates 3 residues ahead of where the CDR3 ends, so the germline J gene completes it. The rearrangement joins TRBV20-1 to TRBJ2-2; the match to TRBD1 covers 10 bases. This CDR3 is 13 amino acids long. CDR1 and CDR2 (germline): DFQATT, SNEGSKA (reference sequence). V lost 7 bases and J lost 3; bases outside the gene matches: 2. The CDR3 spells CSGQGADTGELFF. CDR3 bases read: TGCAGTGGACAGGGGGCCGACACCGGGGAG.

In this sample, this clone turned up a few times. CDR3 amino acids: CASSSSGLNQPQHF. The DNA read from the CDR3 is TGTGCCAGCAGCTCTTCGGGACTAAATCAGCCC. This chain connects TRBV7-9 to TRBJ1-5, with D tentatively TRBD1 (5 bases). The observed sequence ends 3 residues before the CDR3 terminus, with the missing tail filled in from the germline J gene. This CDR3 spans 14 amino acids. V lost 4 bases, J lost 4 bases, and 11 bases lay in between. Looked up from germline, CDR1 is SEHNR and CDR2 is FQNEAQ (reference sequence).

This clone has more than one count but fewer than ten. The CDR3 end lies 3 residues beyond the end of the read and is filled in from the germline J gene. The rearrangement links TRBV5-6 to TRBJ2-7; a weak D match, TRBD1 (6 bases). There are 14 residues in the CDR3. Trimming removed 4 bases from V and 2 bases from J, with 13 bases in between. CDR1 is SGHDT and CDR2 is YYEEEE in the germline V gene. The CDR3 loop is CASSQTDSPYEQYF. The sequenced CDR3 bases are TGTGCCAGCAGCCAAACGGACAGCCCCTACGAG.

This clone was seen many times. CDR3: CASRRDRSGTDTQYF. The sequenced part of the CDR3 DNA is TGTGCCAGTAGGAGAGATAGGTCGGGTACAGATACG. V gene TRBV19 combines with J gene TRBJ2-3, with D unclear. The DNA ends 3 residues before the CDR3 does, and the rest of the CDR3 is filled in from the germline J gene. Germline CDR1 is LNHDA and CDR2 is SQIVND (reference sequence). V lost 6 bases, J lost 3 bases, and 16 bases lay in between. The CDR3 contains 15 residues.

This clone has a count of ten or more. CDR3 amino acids: CSALTGTGTYEQYF. The DNA read from the CDR3 is TGCAGTGCTCTCACCGGGACAGGGACGTACGAG. This chain links TRBV20-1 with TRBJ2-7, with 9 bases matching TRBD1. The read terminates 3 residues before the CDR3 end, so the remaining end is supplied by the germline J gene. Trimming at V came to 5 bases and at J to 4 bases, leaving 9 bases not matched to a gene. The CDR3 is 14 amino acids. Germline assignment: CDR1 DFQATT and CDR2 SNEGSKA (reference sequence).

This clone was recorded many times. Read coverage stops 3 residues before the CDR3 terminus; the germline J gene supplies the remainder. The chain employs TRBV11-3 and TRBJ2-1; TRBD2 matches at 9 bases. CDR1 SGHNT and CDR2 YENEEA come from the germline V gene. The CDR3 covers 15 residues. The ends lost 2 bases at V and 3 bases at J; junction bases unmatched: 2. The covered CDR3 bases are TGTGCCAGCAGCTTAAGAGCGGGAGGCTACAATGAG. The encoded protein is CASSLRAGGYNE. The entire CDR3 protein is CASSLRAGGYNEQFF.

Ten or more counts support this clone. The part of the CDR3 DNA that was read is TGTGCCAGCAGTTTAAAGACTACTGAA. This codes for CASSLKTTE. Given in full, the CDR3 is CASSLKTTEAFF. The V call is TRBV28, the J call TRBJ1-1; no clear D. Sequencing ends 3 residues short of the CDR3 end; the germline J gene provides the rest. V was pared by 2 bases and J by 5 bases, with 6 bases between. The germline V gene encodes CDR1 MDHEN and CDR2 SYDVKM. CDR3 length: 12 residues.

In this sample, this clone turned up many times. The observed sequence ends 3 residues before the CDR3 terminus, with the missing tail filled in from the germline J gene. This chain links TRBV20-1 with TRBJ1-5; 8 nucleotides align to TRBD1. Germline lookup yields CDR1 DFQATT and CDR2 SNEGSKA (reference sequence). J gave up 3 bases and V 4 bases, and 8 bases lay outside the gene matches. The CDR3 loop spans 15 amino acids. The DNA read from the CDR3 is TGCAGTGCTACACAGGGGGATGAGCCCAATCAGCCC. Its protein product is CSATQGDEPNQP. In full, the CDR3 is CSATQGDEPNQPQHF.

In its sample, this clone was seen many times. Read sequence stops 3 residues before the CDR3 end, and the germline J gene provides the missing end. V is TRBV20-1 and J is TRBJ2-3; TRBD2 might be the D (7 bases). CDR1 DFQATT and CDR2 SNEGSKA come from the germline V gene (reference sequence). V lost 6 bases to trimming and J lost 3 bases, with 19 bases between them. CDR3 size: 15 residues. The CDR3 sequence: CSAAHREGGTDTQYF. CDR3 DNA (partial): TGCAGTGCCGCTCATAGAGAGGGGGGGACAGATACG.

This clone was seen repeatedly, ten times or more. The CDR3 end lies 3 residues beyond the end of the read and is filled in from the germline J gene. The chain carries TRBV7-3 and TRBJ2-1; 8 bases fit TRBD2. In germline, CDR1 is SGHTA, CDR2 FQGTGA. J lost 0 bases, V lost 5 bases, and 3 bases had no gene match. The CDR3 covers 15 residues. The CDR3 is CASSIAGSSYNEQFF. The part of the CDR3 DNA that was read is TGTGCCAGCAGCATAGCGGGGAGCTCCTACAATGAG. The full variable domain, with the rest looked up from reference TRBV7-3 and TRBJ2-1, is GAGVSQTPSNKVTEKGKYVELRCDPISGHTALYWYRQSLGQGPEFLIYFQGTGAADDSGLPNDRFFAVRPEGSVSTLKIQRTERGDSAVYLCASSIAGSSYNEQFFGPGTRLTVL.

Details on this clone: The CDR3 end falls 3 residues outside the read, so it is completed with the germline J gene. The V and J genes are TRBV13 and TRBJ2-7; D might be TRBD2 (6 bases). CDR1 is PRHDT and CDR2 is FYEKMQ in the germline V gene (reference sequence). The CDR3 runs 13 residues. V was pared by 1 base and J by 2 bases, with 6 bases between. CDR3 loop: CASSLERAYEQYF. CDR3 DNA, as far as it was read: TGTGCCAGCAGCTTAGAGCGGGCCTACGAG.

This clone was observed many times. The sequence runs out 3 residues before the end of the CDR3; the remainder is reconstructed from the germline J gene. V is TRBV5-1 and J is TRBJ2-5; 7 bases align to TRBD2. Germline V gives CDR1 SGHRS, CDR2 YFSETQ. V was clipped by 4 bases and J by 3 bases; unmatched bases: 6. The CDR3 extends over 14 amino acids. The DNA read from the CDR3 is TGCGCCAGCAGCCCCTGGGGGGGTGAAGAGACC. Its translation: CASSPWGGEET. The complete CDR3 sequence is CASSPWGGEETQYF.

This clone was observed at least ten times. The read falls 3 residues short of the CDR3 end, and the missing part is taken from the germline J gene. The chain combines TRBV19 with TRBJ2-3, with D tentatively TRBD1 (6 bases). The CDR3 loop spans 15 amino acids. Germline loops: CDR1 LNHDA, CDR2 SQIVND (reference sequence). V lost 1 base and J lost 0, with 8 bases in between. CDR3: CASSIGGRSTDTQYF. The DNA read from the CDR3 is TGTGCCAGTAGTATAGGGGGGCGAAGCACAGATACG.

This clone was detected many times. The DNA ends 3 residues before the CDR3 does, and the rest of the CDR3 is filled in from the germline J gene. The genes are TRBV20-1 and TRBJ2-7; TRBD2 agrees at 12 bases. J lost 4 bases, V lost 2 bases, and 9 bases had no gene match. Germline V gives CDR1 DFQATT, CDR2 SNEGSKA (reference sequence). The CDR3 sequence is 16 residues long. The CDR3 here is CSARLQSSGRAYEQYF. CDR3 DNA (partial): TGCAGTGCTAGATTACAATCTAGCGGGAGGGCTTACGAG.

Many counts were recorded for this clone. The CDR3 end lies 3 residues beyond the end of the read and is filled in from the germline J gene. V and J are TRBV28 and TRBJ2-1; 11 bases align to TRBD2. Looked up from germline, CDR1 is MDHEN and CDR2 is SYDVKM. CDR3 length: 17 residues. The V segment lost 6 bases and the J segment 8 bases; nucleotides outside the gene matches: 15. CDR3 bases read: TGTGCCAGCAGGCGAAGAATTAGCGGGAGGGCCCGGGATGAG. Translating gives CASRRRISGRARDE. The full CDR3 protein reads CASRRRISGRARDEQFF.

This clone was counted at least ten times. The read stops 3 residues short of the end of the CDR3; the missing end is completed from the germline J gene. The V and J genes are TRBV7-2 and TRBJ2-5; a possible D gene is TRBD1 (5 bases). Germline V gene lookup returns CDR1 SGHTA and CDR2 FQGNSA. The ends were cut back, 1 base at V and 2 bases at J, with 8 bases in the middle. The CDR3 totals 14 residues. This CDR3 is CASSLDRTQETQYF. The sequenced part of the CDR3 DNA is TGTGCCAGCAGCTTAGATAGGACACAAGAGACC. The complete variable domain, with remaining parts taken from reference TRBV7-2 and TRBJ2-5, reads GAGVSQSPSNKVTEKGKDVELRCDPISGHTALYWYRQSLGQGLEFLIYFQGNSAPDKSGLPSDRFSAERTGGSVSTLTIQRTQQEDSAVYLCASSLDRTQETQYFGPGTRLLVL.

Ten or more counts support this clone. The read is 3 residues too short to cover the CDR3 end, so that end is filled in from the germline J gene. The identical CDR3 is also encoded by other nucleotide sequences in the sample. The chain has TRBV2 and TRBJ2-7, with 7 nucleotides matching TRBD2. Looked up from germline, CDR1 is SNHLY and CDR2 is FYNNEI. The junction had 2 bases not matched to a gene; V was cut back by 5 bases and J by 1 base. The CDR3 totals 13 residues. Partial CDR3 DNA: TGTGCCAGCAGTTTAGCGGGTTCCTACGAG. Protein product: CASSLAGSYE. The full CDR3 reads CASSLAGSYEQYF.